Listed below are T cell receptor beta chains from one sample, sequenced in a study of blood T cell repertoires in COVID-19. Only in-frame clones appear in the TCRdb table, and some are missing; sequencing was by immunoSEQ multiplex PCR. The data hold about 240,000 clones, with about 80% observed a single time. Sequenced: peripheral blood. The receptors come from a woman of 80 years or more with acute or convalescent COVID-19. CDR3s include the opening cysteine and the closing phenylalanine or tryptophan.

j_call,v_call,cdr3_aa
TRBJ1-4,TRBV2,CASSGATANEKLFF
TRBJ1-4,TRBV19,CASSRLRNEKLFF
TRBJ2-3,TRBV5-1,CASSSRTSGGARTDTQYF
TRBJ2-7,TRBV10-3,CATQGTEDYEQYF
TRBJ2-7,TRBV28,CASSSPAQRGYEQYF
TRBJ2-7,TRBV3-1/TRBV3-2,CASSQELYEQYF
TRBJ1-5,TRBV28,CASSPGSQPQHF
TRBJ2-1,TRBV5-4,CASSKTSGTGGNEQFF
TRBJ2-1,TRBV3-1/TRBV3-2,CASSQTAGRSSYNEQFF
TRBJ2-5,TRBV18,CASSSNPGVGRETQYF
TRBJ1-1,TRBV2,CASSEQGAGNTEAFF
TRBJ1-3,TRBV28,CASSLGQPSGNTIYF
TRBJ2-3,TRBV5-1,CASSLGGTSGASTDTQYF
TRBJ1-1,TRBV6-6,CASSTLGDTEAFF
TRBJ1-1,TRBV7-2,CASSSGFRNEAFF
TRBJ2-3,TRBV27,CASSPTARRDTQYF
TRBJ1-6,TRBV19,CASSIPFTGTENSPLHF
TRBJ2-3,TRBV7-6,CASSLSGGVRTDTQYF
TRBJ2-5,TRBV10-3,CAIGPWPKETQYF
TRBJ2-6,TRBV18,CATTGLGANVLTF
TRBJ2-4,TRBV3-1/TRBV3-2,CASTQTSGGAGVKNIQYF
TRBJ2-2,TRBV7-7,CASSLSVGNTGELFF
TRBJ1-3,TRBV7-6,CASSSAGTGPSGNTIYF
TRBJ1-5,TRBV4-2,CASSPRGWEPQHF
TRBJ2-2,TRBV5-1,CASTKQGLNTGELFF
TRBJ2-6,TRBV7-2,CASSVGLLSGANVLTF
TRBJ2-3,TRBV9,CASSARAGDFTDTQYF
TRBJ2-5,TRBV27,CASSLAGQGAQYF
TRBJ1-2,TRBV6-5,CASRTGVNYGYTF
TRBJ2-7,TRBV4-1,CASSQETSTYEQYF
TRBJ2-3,TRBV5-1,CASSLRTGVGTDTQYF
TRBJ2-5,TRBV28,CASSLLRGPQETQYF
TRBJ1-2,TRBV3-1/TRBV3-2,CASSQDLRGRYYGYTF
TRBJ2-3,TRBV12-3/TRBV12-4,CASSTTGTDTQYF
TRBJ1-6,TRBV18,CASSGEGGNSPLHF
TRBJ2-3,TRBV3-1/TRBV3-2,CASSQDQTGTDTQYF
TRBJ1-2,TRBV5-5,CASSLGWDLGYTF
TRBJ2-1,TRBV28,CASGDRATGNEQFF
TRBJ2-7,TRBV2,CASTGDLSYEQYF
TRBJ1-5,TRBV9,CASSVDGQGDQPQHF
TRBJ1-5,TRBV30,CAWSDPRGYSNQPQHF
TRBJ1-1,TRBV11-2,CASSSPVVNTEAFF
TRBJ1-2,TRBV29-1,CSVGSGREGYTF